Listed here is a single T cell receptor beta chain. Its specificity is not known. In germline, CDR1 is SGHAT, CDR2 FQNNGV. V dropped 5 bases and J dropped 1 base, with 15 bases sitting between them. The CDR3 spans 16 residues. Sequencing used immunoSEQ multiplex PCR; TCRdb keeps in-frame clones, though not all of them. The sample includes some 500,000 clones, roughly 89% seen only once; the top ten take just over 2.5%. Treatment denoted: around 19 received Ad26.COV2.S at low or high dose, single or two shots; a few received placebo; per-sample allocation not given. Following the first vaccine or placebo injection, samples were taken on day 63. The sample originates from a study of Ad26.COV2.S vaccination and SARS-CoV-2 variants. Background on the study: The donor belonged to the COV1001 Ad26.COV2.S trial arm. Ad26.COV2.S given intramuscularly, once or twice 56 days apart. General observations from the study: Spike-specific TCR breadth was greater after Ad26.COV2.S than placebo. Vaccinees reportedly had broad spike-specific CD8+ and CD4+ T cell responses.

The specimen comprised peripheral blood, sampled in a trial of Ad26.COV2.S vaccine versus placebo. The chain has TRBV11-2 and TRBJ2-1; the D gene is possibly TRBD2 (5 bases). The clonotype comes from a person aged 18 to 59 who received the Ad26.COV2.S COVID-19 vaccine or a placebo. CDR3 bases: TGTGCCAGCAGCCCTCTTCAAACTAGATCCTACAATGAGCAGTTCTTC. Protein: CASSPLQTRSYNEQFF.